Following are 31 T cell receptor beta chains from one sample sequenced in a study of cytomegalovirus exposure and HLA in healthy donors (dated by TCRdb to the late 2010s). Libraries were prepared through the immunoSEQ multiplex PCR assay. A mixture of 60 forward primers for TCR Vbeta segments and 13 reverse primers for TCR Jbeta segments was used in the multiplex PCR. What TCRdb holds here is the immuneACCESS table cut down to in-frame rearrangements. Part of the clones is not present; checked against another copy, under half of the missing clones reflect an unresolved V gene, and the others are unexplained. Recorded for this sample are about 72,000 clones; 75% to 85% of them occurred a single time. The ten largest clones add up to roughly 6.8% of the sample. What was sequenced was PBMCs. All receptors derive from a human donor in good health.

There are a few counts of this clone. V gene TRBV29-1 combines with J gene TRBJ2-3, with TRBD2 matching 12 bases. CDR1 SQVTM and CDR2 ANQGSEA come from the germline V gene. The junction had 8 bases not matched to a gene; V was cut back by 2 bases and J by 8 bases. The CDR3 is 15 residues long. The CDR3 DNA reads as TGCAGCGTTGAAATGCTAGCGGGGGGGAAAGGTACGCAGTATTTT. Translation gives CSVEMLAGGKGTQYF.

This clone has more than one count but fewer than ten. The J gene is TRBJ1-4, the V gene TRBV19; D possibly corresponds to TRBD1 (5 bases). V was shortened by 5 bases and J by 8 bases, with 21 bases between the two germline ends. CDR3 length equals 16 residues. Germline CDR1 is LNHDA and CDR2 is SQIVND (reference sequence). This CDR3 reads CASSLGGLKSAEKLFF. CDR3 DNA: TGTGCCAGTAGTCTCGGGGGACTCAAGTCCGCGGAAAAACTGTTTTTT. Combining the CDR3 with reference TRBV19 and TRBJ1-4 gives the whole variable domain DGGITQSPKYLFRKEGQNVTLSCEQNLNHDAMYWYRQDPGQGLRLIYYSQIVNDFQKGDIAEGYSVSREKKESFPLTVTSAQKNPTAFYLCASSLGGLKSAEKLFFGSGTQLSVL.

V and J are TRBV7-2 and TRBJ2-2; D might be TRBD1 (5 bases). From germline, CDR1 is SGHTA and CDR2 FQGNSA. The CDR3 spans 13 residues. V lost 2 bases and J lost 9, with 10 bases in between. The DNA for the CDR3 is TGTGCCAGCAGCTTATTCTCAGGGCGGGAGCTGTTTTTT. It translates to CASSLFSGRELFF.

This clone appeared a single time. CDR3: CASGSGGGGIGDTQYF. DNA of the CDR3: TGTGCTAGTGGTTCTGGCGGCGGGGGCATTGGAGATACGCAGTATTTT. The rearrangement links TRBV12-5 to TRBJ2-3; TRBD2 might be the D (7 bases). The CDR3 runs 16 residues. Germline V gene lookup returns CDR1 LGHNT and CDR2 FRNRAP. V dropped 4 bases and J dropped 5 bases, with 19 bases sitting between them.

J is TRBJ1-1 and V is TRBV11-2; 11 bases match TRBD1. Per the germline V gene, CDR1 is SGHAT and CDR2 is FQNNGV. V was clipped by 5 bases and J by 3 bases; unmatched bases: 2. The CDR3 extends over 14 amino acids. The CDR3 here is CASSQGQGDTEAFF. The CDR3 DNA sequence: TGTGCCAGCAGCCAGGGACAGGGGGACACTGAAGCTTTCTTT.

The rearrangement links TRBV2 to TRBJ2-1; D unclear. The CDR3 runs 16 residues. V lost 4 bases and J lost 4, with 17 bases in between. Germline loops: CDR1 SNHLY, CDR2 FYNNEI. CDR3 protein: CASSAQPLAQYNEQFF. Written as DNA, the CDR3 is TGTGCCAGCAGTGCGCAACCTCTCGCGCAATACAATGAGCAGTTCTTC. The full variable domain, rest sourced from reference TRBV2 and TRBJ2-1, is EPEVTQTPSHQVTQMGQEVILRCVPISNHLYFYWYRQILGQKVEFLVSFYNNEISEKSEIFDDQFSVERPDGSNFTLKIRSTKLEDSAMYFCASSAQPLAQYNEQFFGPGTRLTVL.

The rearrangement uses TRBV11-3 and TRBJ2-3; 11 bases map to TRBD2. The germline CDR1 and CDR2 sequences are SGHNT and YENEEA. This CDR3 comprises 15 residues. V shed 3 bases and J 5 bases; nucleotides not matched to a gene: 4. CDR3 coding DNA: TGTGCCAGCAGCTTTAGCGGGGGGGCCGAAGATACGCAGTATTTT. Translated: CASSFSGGAEDTQYF.

The chain employs TRBV7-9 and TRBJ1-2; 8 bases line up with TRBD1. The ends lost 5 bases at V and 2 bases at J; junction bases unmatched: 7. The CDR3 has 15 amino acids. Germline values: CDR1 SEHNR, CDR2 FQNEAQ (reference sequence). The CDR3 bases are TGTGCCAGCAGCCCGCACAGGGGGTCAAACTATGGCTACACCTTC. This encodes CASSPHRGSNYGYTF.

The rearrangement joins TRBV5-1 to TRBJ2-5; 7 bases are shared with TRBD2. Germline V gives CDR1 SGHRS, CDR2 YFSETQ. The CDR3 is 15 residues long. The trim removed 3 bases at V and 0 bases at J, leaving 5 bases unmatched. CDR3 region: CASSSSGAYQETQYF. DNA of the CDR3: TGCGCCAGCAGCTCCAGCGGGGCGTACCAAGAGACCCAGTACTTC.

The chain is built from TRBV7-6 and TRBJ2-5, with 13 positions matching TRBD2. V lost 3 bases and J lost 4; bases outside the gene matches: 5. There are 16 residues in the CDR3. The germline gives CDR1 SGHVS, CDR2 FNYEAQ. For the CDR3, the DNA is TGTGCCAGCAGCTTCGGACTAGCGGGGGTTGGAGAGACCCAGTACTTC. Amino acids: CASSFGLAGVGETQYF.

The J gene is TRBJ1-2, the V gene TRBV5-4; D unresolved. The CDR3 runs 14 residues. Deletions cut 2 bases from V and 8 bases from J, with 16 bases between. Germline loops: CDR1 SGHNT, CDR2 YYREEE (reference sequence). In nucleotides, the CDR3 is TGTGCCAGCAGCTTAGGGCCCCCCGAGGGCGGCTACACCTTC. Its protein product is CASSLGPPEGGYTF. Filled out from reference TRBV5-4 and TRBJ1-2, the complete variable domain reads ETGVTQSPTHLIKTRGQQVTLRCSSQSGHNTVSWYQQALGQGPQFIFQYYREEENGRGNFPPRFSGLQFPNYSSELNVNALELDDSALYLCASSLGPPEGGYTFGSGTRLTVV.

The gene calls are TRBV19 and TRBJ1-4; 7 positions agree with TRBD1. The CDR3 loop spans 15 amino acids. The trim removed 1 base at V and 6 bases at J, leaving 5 bases unmatched. In germline, CDR1 is LNHDA, CDR2 SQIVND (reference sequence). Here the CDR3 DNA reads TGTGCCAGTAGTATAGGAGACAGGGACCATGAAAAACTGTTTTTT. Residues: CASSIGDRDHEKLFF.

This clone was seen only a few times. The chain couples TRBV5-4 to TRBJ1-3; D gene unclear. This CDR3 spans 14 amino acids. Per the germline V gene, CDR1 is SGHNT and CDR2 is YYREEE (reference sequence). Trimming took off 5 bases at V and 3 bases at J, with 12 bases between the two ends. The CDR3 sequence is CASSTWRGGNTIYF. For the CDR3, the DNA is TGTGCCAGCAGTACCTGGCGGGGTGGAAACACCATATATTTT.

The chain uses TRBV7-3 and TRBJ2-2; 7 nucleotides align to TRBD1. Germline V gene lookup returns CDR1 SGHTA and CDR2 FQGTGA. The length of the CDR3 is 15 residues. The V segment lost 6 bases and the J segment 3 bases; nucleotides outside the gene matches: 7. CDR3 in amino acids: CASSQDRVHTGELFF. The DNA for the CDR3 is TGTGCCAGCAGTCAAGACAGGGTTCACACCGGGGAGCTGTTTTTT.

DNA for the CDR3: TGCGCCAGCAGCTTGGCCAGGGTGGGTGAAAAACTGTTTTTT. It encodes CASSLARVGEKLFF. The chain has TRBV5-1 and TRBJ1-4; tentatively, D is TRBD1 (5 bases). Germline assignment: CDR1 SGHRS and CDR2 YFSETQ. The CDR3 covers 14 residues. V lost 0 bases to trimming and J lost 7 bases, with 10 bases between them.

The chain is built from TRBV5-4 and TRBJ1-2; a weak D match, TRBD1 (5 bases). V lost 0 bases and J 4 bases, leaving 10 bases between the germline ends. Germline values: CDR1 SGHNT, CDR2 YYREEE (reference sequence). This CDR3 region has 14 residues. This chain's CDR3 is CASSLAGGSYGYTF. The CDR3 bases are TGTGCCAGCAGCTTGGCCGGGGGGTCCTATGGCTACACCTTC.

This chain uses TRBV27 with TRBJ2-3; 11 nucleotides line up with TRBD2. The CDR3 totals 18 residues. CDR1 is MNHEY, CDR2 SMNVEV, per germline (reference sequence). With V trimmed by 3 bases and J by 4 bases, 12 bases remained unmatched. The CDR3 coding sequence is TGTGCCAGCAGTTTGAGGCTAGCGGGGGGAAAAGGGCCAGATACGCAGTATTTT. Protein product: CASSLRLAGGKGPDTQYF.

This clone was observed a single time. The chain is built from TRBV5-4 and TRBJ2-7; tentative D call: TRBD1 (7 bases). V was trimmed by 4 bases and J by 4 bases, leaving 18 bases between them. CDR1 and CDR2 (germline): SGHNT, YYREEE (reference sequence). This CDR3 spans 15 amino acids. The CDR3 here is CASSRGTVGHYEQYF. The CDR3 bases are TGTGCCAGCAGCCGGGGGACAGTCGGGCATTACGAGCAGTACTTC.

This clone came up once. The J gene is TRBJ2-5, the V gene TRBV5-1, with 9 bases matching TRBD2. This CDR3 has 16 amino acids. The trim removed 4 bases at V and 1 base at J, leaving 8 bases unmatched. Germline V gene sequence: CDR1 SGHRS, CDR2 YFSETQ. The CDR3 DNA follows: TGCGCCAGCAGCCCCCAGACTAGCGGATCCCAAGAGACCCAGTACTTC. This encodes CASSPQTSGSQETQYF.

Only a few counts were recorded for this clone. The rearrangement links TRBV5-1 to TRBJ2-1; 9 bases are shared with TRBD1. CDR1 and CDR2 (germline): SGHRS, YFSETQ. The junction had 8 bases not matched to a gene; V was cut back by 0 bases and J by 4 bases. This CDR3 is built from 17 residues. CDR3 region: CASSLEGPGTGYNEQFF. The CDR3 region has the DNA TGCGCCAGCAGCTTGGAGGGGCCCGGGACAGGGTACAATGAGCAGTTCTTC.

This chain joins TRBV19 and TRBJ2-7; tentatively, D is TRBD1 (5 bases). Looked up from germline, CDR1 is LNHDA and CDR2 is SQIVND (reference sequence). Trimming left V 3 bases short and J 0 bases short, with 12 bases between. This CDR3 region has 15 residues. The CDR3 spells CASSISLGASYEQYF. The CDR3 DNA reads TGTGCCAGTAGTATTAGTCTTGGGGCCTCCTACGAGCAGTACTTC.

The chain employs TRBV28 and TRBJ1-2; 7 bases are shared with TRBD1. The CDR3 covers 14 residues. CDR1 is MDHEN, CDR2 SYDVKM, per germline. The V and J ends lost 10 bases and 2 bases, in that order; junction bases with no gene match: 10. CDR3 residues: CATRKTGYNYGYTF. The CDR3 DNA reads as TGTGCCACCCGAAAGACAGGGTACAACTATGGCTACACCTTC.

The chain joins TRBV4-1 to TRBJ2-7, with 8 bases matching TRBD1. Germline V CDR1 and CDR2: MGHRA, YSYEKL. This CDR3 has 19 residues. J lost 2 bases, V lost 0 bases, and 15 bases had no gene match. The CDR3 loop reads CASSQERPGQGIRTYEQYF. The CDR3 region has the DNA TGCGCCAGCAGCCAAGAGCGGCCCGGACAGGGAATAAGGACCTACGAGCAGTACTTC.

This sequence joins TRBV6-6 and TRBJ1-1, with D perhaps matching TRBD1 (5 bases). Germline CDR1 is MNHNY and CDR2 is SVGAGI (reference sequence). The CDR3 length is 13 residues. The V gene lost 7 bases and the J gene lost 1 base, with 10 bases spanning the gap. The CDR3 loop is CASKATANTEAFF. CDR3 bases: TGTGCCAGCAAGGCGACAGCGAACACTGAAGCTTTCTTT.

The chain has TRBV5-4 and TRBJ2-7; 7 bases agree with TRBD2. The CDR3 runs 14 residues. V was clipped by 2 bases and J by 0 bases; unmatched bases: 2. Germline CDR1 SGHNT, CDR2 YYREEE (reference sequence). The CDR3 nucleotides are TGTGCCAGCAGCTTAGGGACTAACTCCTACGAGCAGTACTTC. It codes for CASSLGTNSYEQYF.

This clone was seen a handful of times. The chain employs TRBV5-1 and TRBJ2-5; D is possibly TRBD1 (6 bases). This CDR3 region has 12 residues. Germline loops: CDR1 SGHRS, CDR2 YFSETQ. Trimming took off 4 bases at V and 6 bases at J, with 10 bases between the two ends. The CDR3 sequence: CASSSGGKTQYF. The CDR3, as DNA: TGCGCCAGCAGCAGTGGGGGCAAGACCCAGTACTTC.

This clone was seen only a few times. The CDR3 protein is CASSPRDRGEYEQYF. The CDR3 region has the DNA TGTGCCAGCAGCCCGAGGGACAGGGGAGAGTACGAGCAGTACTTC. The rearrangement uses TRBV5-4 and TRBJ2-5, with 10 bases lining up with TRBD1. The end of the DNA is better explained by TRBJ2-7, so the J call may be wrong. The germline gives CDR1 SGHNT, CDR2 YYREEE (reference sequence). The CDR3 is 15 amino acids.

This clone appeared a few times. The J gene is TRBJ1-2, the V gene TRBV7-3, with D maybe TRBD1 (6 bases). CDR1 and CDR2 from the germline V gene are SGHTA and FQGTGA. V lost 2 bases, J lost 5 bases, and 15 bases lay in between. This CDR3 contains 15 residues. CDR3 residues: CASSLGGPGEYGYTF. In nucleotides, the CDR3 is TGTGCCAGCAGCTTAGGAGGACCAGGGGAATATGGCTACACCTTC.

For the CDR3, the DNA is TGTGCCATCAGTGAAGGGACAGGGGAAGAGACCCAGTACTTC. Translation: CAISEGTGEETQYF. This chain links TRBV10-3 with TRBJ2-5; 10 bases map to TRBD1. The CDR3 spans 14 residues. V gave up 3 bases and J gave up 3 bases; unmatched junction bases: 1. Germline assignment: CDR1 ENHRY and CDR2 SYGVKD.

This clone came up a few times. The CDR3 bases are TGTGCCAGCAGTCTCGGGACAGCCGTGAACACTGAAGCTTTCTTT. Residues: CASSLGTAVNTEAFF. The chain links TRBV6-5 to TRBJ1-1; 7 bases fit TRBD1. J was trimmed by 0 bases and V by 5 bases; bases with no gene match: 6. The CDR3 covers 15 residues. Germline values: CDR1 MNHEY, CDR2 SVGAGI.

This rearrangement joins TRBV2 to TRBJ2-7; D perhaps matches TRBD1 (5 bases). Germline V gene sequence: CDR1 SNHLY, CDR2 FYNNEI. The CDR3 has 14 amino acids. Between the trimmed V and J ends, which lost 5 bases and 0 bases, there was a span of 11 bases. The CDR3 coding sequence is TGTGCCAGCAGTAGGGGCAGGAGCTCCTACGAGCAGTACTTC. This gives the protein CASSRGRSSYEQYF.